The 26 T cell receptor beta chains listed next were all sequenced from one sample in a study of CD8 T cells in ankylosing spondylitis. General study points: Apparently characteristic of ankylosing spondylitis blood was a TCR beta motif (roughly eight highly homologous variants).

These receptors' targets are unknown. TCRdb used MiXCR to reprocess the 5' RACE reads, holding one entry per CDR3 protein. The sample includes 800,000 to 900,000 distinct CDR3 sequences, 12% of them seen just once. The sequenced sample consisted of blood, either unsorted or a sorted T cell fraction (not recorded which). The receptor set was obtained from a male donor with ankylosing spondylitis.

This clonotype was picked up many times. The V gene is TRBV20-1, the J gene TRBJ2-3, with D possibly being TRBD2 (5 bases). In germline, CDR1 is DFQATT, CDR2 SNEGSKA (reference sequence). Trimming took off 2 bases at V and 6 bases at J, with 12 bases between the two ends. The CDR3 has 13 amino acids. CDR3 sequence: CSARSRTGDTQYF. As DNA, the CDR3 is TGCAGTGCTAGATCACGTACGGGGGATACGCAGTATTTT.

This clonotype was seen a few times. J is TRBJ2-7 and V is TRBV7-2, with 9 bases fitting TRBD1. Per germline, CDR1 SGHTA and CDR2 FQGNSA. The V segment lost 1 base and the J segment 3 bases; nucleotides outside the gene matches: 4. CDR3 length: 15 amino acids. The CDR3 coding sequence is TGTGCCAGCAGCTTAGTCACAGGGGGCGGCTACGAGCAGTACTTC. Translated, it gives CASSLVTGGGYEQYF.

The chain joins TRBV29-1 to TRBJ2-5; 8 positions agree with TRBD2. This CDR3 is 14 amino acids long. With V trimmed by 6 bases and J by 2 bases, 8 bases remained unmatched. Germline V lookup: CDR1 SQVTM, CDR2 ANQGSEA. DNA for the CDR3: TGCAGCGTAGCCGGGACTAGTTCTCAAGAGACCCAGTACTTC. Protein: CSVAGTSSQETQYF.

This clonotype was recorded a few times. The rearrangement links TRBV20-1 to TRBJ2-3; 9 bases are shared with TRBD2. The J segment lost 3 bases and the V segment lost 4 bases, leaving 5 bases of the junction unmatched. Germline CDR1 is DFQATT and CDR2 is SNEGSKA (reference sequence). The CDR3 totals 14 residues. The CDR3 sequence: CSAIRTSVTDTQYF. The DNA of the CDR3 is TGCAGTGCTATACGGACTAGCGTGACAGATACGCAGTATTTT.

The sample holds a few counts of this clonotype. The V and J genes are TRBV13 and TRBJ2-1; possible D gene TRBD2, 6 bases. Germline V gives CDR1 PRHDT, CDR2 FYEKMQ (reference sequence). The CDR3 is made up of 14 amino acids. With 5 bases removed from V and 9 bases from J, the gap between germline ends came to 17 bases. The chain's CDR3 is CASSRDILAFEQFF. CDR3 sequence (DNA): TGTGCCAGCAGCCGAGATATTCTAGCGTTTGAGCAGTTCTTC.

This clonotype has just a few counts. This chain uses TRBV6-1 with TRBJ1-1; D gene uncertain. Germline assignment: CDR1 MNHNS and CDR2 SASEGT. CDR3 length equals 15 residues. Trimming cost V 6 bases and J 3 bases, with 17 bases left between them. CDR3 in amino acids: CASSRTQNIDTEAFF. CDR3 sequence (DNA): TGTGCCAGCAGCCGAACCCAGAATATCGACACTGAAGCTTTCTTT.

This rearrangement joins TRBV18 to TRBJ2-1; D is ambiguous. V gave up 1 base and J gave up 0 bases, with 16 bases separating them. The CDR3 consists of 18 residues. CDR1 KGHSH and CDR2 LQKENI come from the germline V gene. The CDR3 spells CASSPRAPGGSSYNEQFF. The DNA of the CDR3 is TGTGCCAGCTCACCACGGGCCCCGGGCGGTAGCTCCTACAATGAGCAGTTCTTC.

This clonotype came up many times. The chain links TRBV20-1 to TRBJ1-3, with D perhaps matching TRBD1 (5 bases). The CDR3 spans 12 residues. Trimming removed 3 bases from V and 2 bases from J, with 5 bases in between. The germline gives CDR1 DFQATT, CDR2 SNEGSKA (reference sequence). Written as DNA, the CDR3 is TGCAGTGCTAGGGGGGCTGGAAACACCATATATTTT. Its translation is CSARGAGNTIYF.

This clonotype was counted only a few times. The V gene is TRBV20-1, the J gene TRBJ2-7, with 10 bases fitting TRBD1. The CDR3 is made up of 15 amino acids. Trimming removed 3 bases from V and 3 bases from J; junction bases left unmatched: 8. The germline V gene encodes CDR1 DFQATT and CDR2 SNEGSKA (reference sequence). The CDR3 coding sequence is TGCAGTGCTAGTCCGACAGGGGGCGGATACTACGAGCAGTACTTC. It encodes CSASPTGGGYYEQYF.

This clonotype was seen a handful of times. This chain links TRBV5-1 with TRBJ2-1; tentatively, D is TRBD1 or TRBD2 (6 bases each). Deletions cut 5 bases from V and 1 base from J, with 16 bases between. CDR3 length: 16 residues. CDR1 is SGHRS, CDR2 YFSETQ, per germline. Here the CDR3 reads CASRQAEGESYNEQFF. The CDR3 DNA reads TGCGCCAGCAGACAGGCGGAGGGGGAGTCCTACAATGAGCAGTTCTTC.

In its sample, this clonotype was seen a few times. This CDR3 reads CASSLGRQGGSETQYF. The CDR3 coding sequence is TGTGCCAGCAGCCTCGGCAGACAGGGTGGTTCAGAGACCCAGTACTTC. The V gene is TRBV9, the J gene TRBJ2-5, with 7 bases lining up with TRBD1. After removal of 4 bases from V and 4 bases from J, the junction contained 13 bases not matched to a gene. Germline V gene lookup returns CDR1 SGDLS and CDR2 YYNGEE. This CDR3 region has 16 residues.

This rearrangement joins TRBV20-1 to TRBJ1-1; unclear D gene. V lost 3 bases and J lost 2, with 10 bases in between. Germline CDR1 and CDR2: DFQATT and SNEGSKA (reference sequence). The CDR3 has 13 residues. The CDR3, as DNA: TGCAGTGCTAGTTTCGGCCCAAACACTGAAGCTTTCTTT. Amino acids: CSASFGPNTEAFF.

This clonotype appeared a few times. For the CDR3, the DNA is TGTGCCAGCAGTTTAGTTGCAGCCGACTATGGCTACACCTTC. Translation gives CASSLVAADYGYTF. The V call is TRBV28, the J call TRBJ1-2; D gene unclear. Per the germline V gene, CDR1 is MDHEN and CDR2 is SYDVKM. The CDR3 spans 14 residues. V shed 2 bases and J shed 3 bases, with 10 bases lying between them.

This clonotype showed up many times. The genes are TRBV5-1 and TRBJ2-3; D gene unclear. Germline assignment: CDR1 SGHRS and CDR2 YFSETQ. This CDR3 comprises 12 residues. V lost 4 bases, J lost 2 bases, and 5 bases lay in between. CDR3 sequence reads: CASSELTDTQYF. CDR3 nucleotides: TGCGCCAGCAGCGAACTCACAGATACGCAGTATTTT.

V gene TRBV4-2 combines with J gene TRBJ2-1; TRBD2 aligns across 9 bases. From germline, CDR1 is LGHNA and CDR2 YNFKEQ. The CDR3 contains 15 residues. Germline trimming cut 4 bases from V and 6 bases from J; bases unmatched to any gene: 7. The CDR3 sequence is CASSLGTSKFNEQFF. The CDR3 region has the DNA TGTGCCAGCAGCCTCGGGACTAGCAAGTTCAATGAGCAGTTCTTC.

This clonotype was detected only a few times. This chain uses TRBV20-1 with TRBJ1-1, with TRBD1 as a possible D gene (5 bases). CDR3 size: 14 residues. Germline V gives CDR1 DFQATT, CDR2 SNEGSKA (reference sequence). V was shortened by 0 bases and J by 8 bases, with 16 bases between the two germline ends. The CDR3 DNA reads as TGCAGTGCTAGAGATAAACCAGGGACCTACGAAGCTTTCTTT. It yields the protein CSARDKPGTYEAFF.

The chain links TRBV6-5 to TRBJ2-5, with D hard to call. Germline-derived CDR1 and CDR2 are MNHEY and SVGAGI. The CDR3 has 12 residues. V lost 9 bases to trimming and J lost 5 bases, with 13 bases between them. DNA for the CDR3: TGTGCCAGTTCGGGCCCGACGGAGACCCAGTACTTC. This gives the protein CASSGPTETQYF.

This clonotype occurred a few times. The V call is TRBV6-2 or TRBV6-3, the J call TRBJ2-5; TRBD2 matches 9 bases. The CDR3 is 15 amino acids. Germline V gives CDR1 MNHEY, CDR2 SVGEGT. J was trimmed by 5 bases and V by 5 bases; bases with no gene match: 9. CDR3 DNA: TGTGCCAGCAGTGACGGCGGGGGGGCCCGTGAGACCCAGTACTTC. It translates to CASSDGGGARETQYF.

This clonotype turned up a few times. V is TRBV20-1 and J is TRBJ2-5; D is perhaps TRBD1 (6 bases). Trimming cost V 0 bases and J 1 base, with 12 bases left between them. The CDR3 totals 15 residues. Germline CDR1 DFQATT, CDR2 SNEGSKA (reference sequence). CDR3 protein: CSARDRSGAQETQYF. For the CDR3, the DNA is TGCAGTGCTAGAGATCGGTCAGGGGCCCAAGAGACCCAGTACTTC.

This clonotype occurred a few times. This chain joins TRBV6-5 and TRBJ1-2, with D unresolved. In germline, CDR1 is MNHEY, CDR2 SVGAGI. The CDR3 has 15 residues. Trimming stripped 0 bases from V and 5 bases from J, with 13 bases between. The CDR3 region has the DNA TGTGCCAGCAGTTACTCACAAGTCGTAGAATATGGCTACACCTTC. This codes for CASSYSQVVEYGYTF.

The chain recombines TRBV7-9 with TRBJ2-1; maybe TRBD1 (6 bases). V dropped 4 bases and J dropped 5 bases, with 12 bases sitting between them. The germline CDR1 and CDR2 sequences are SEHNR and FQNEAQ (reference sequence). The CDR3 runs to 14 residues. The CDR3 bases are TGTGCCAGCAGCTCCTACCGGGACAACAATGAGCAGTTCTTC. It codes for CASSSYRDNNEQFF.

V usage is TRBV5-8 and J usage is TRBJ2-1; 14 nucleotides line up with TRBD2. Trimming at V came to 4 bases and at J to 5 bases, leaving 5 bases not matched to a gene. Germline V gene data show CDR1 as SGHTS and CDR2 as YDEGEE. The CDR3 sequence is 16 residues long. Here the CDR3 DNA reads TGTGCCAGCAGCGGGGGGGGACTAGCGGGAGACAATGAGCAGTTCTTC. Translating gives CASSGGGLAGDNEQFF.

This clonotype was picked up a small number of times. This sequence joins TRBV3-1 and TRBJ2-2, with a possible D match to TRBD2 (5 bases). The V end was cut by 2 bases, the J end by 1 base, with 11 bases between. The CDR3 is 16 residues long. Germline loops: CDR1 LGHDT, CDR2 YNNKEL (reference sequence). The CDR3 DNA is TGTGCCAGCAGCCAATTCCCAGGAGGGAACACCGGGGAGCTGTTTTTT. It yields the protein CASSQFPGGNTGELFF.

This clonotype was seen many times. V and J are TRBV7-2 and TRBJ2-3; D gene unclear. Germline V gives CDR1 SGHTA, CDR2 FQGNSA. The CDR3 contains 14 residues. Deletions cut 2 bases from V and 1 base from J, with 7 bases between. The DNA of the CDR3 is TGTGCCAGCAGCTTAAGTCCGGGCACAGATACGCAGTATTTT. Translated: CASSLSPGTDTQYF.

This chain uses TRBV5-1 with TRBJ2-7, with D tentatively TRBD1 or TRBD2 (5 bases each). V shed 3 bases and J shed 1 base, with 14 bases lying between them. The CDR3 totals 15 residues. Germline CDR1 SGHRS, CDR2 YFSETQ. CDR3 amino acids: CASSSQGVVSYEQYF. The CDR3 region has the DNA TGCGCCAGCAGCTCTCAGGGAGTGGTGTCCTACGAGCAGTACTTC. The full variable domain, rest sourced from reference TRBV5-1 and TRBJ2-7, is KAGVTQTPRYLIKTRGQQVTLSCSPISGHRSVSWYQQTPGQGLQFLFEYFSETQRNKGNFPGRFSGRQFSNSRSEMNVSTLELGDSALYLCASSSQGVVSYEQYFGPGTRLTVT.

The chain carries TRBV18 and TRBJ2-1; TRBD1 is a possible D gene (6 bases). Germline V gene data show CDR1 as KGHSH and CDR2 as LQKENI. V was trimmed by 3 bases and J by 3 bases, leaving 15 bases between them. The CDR3 has 16 residues. DNA for the CDR3: TGTGCCAGCTCACCCCAGACGTCACAGGGCTACAATGAGCAGTTCTTC. Translated, it gives CASSPQTSQGYNEQFF.